This TCR beta chain derives from a study of blood T cell repertoires in COVID-19. In the study overall: Material from acute and convalescent COVID-19 was sourced from the United States, Italy and Spain. In each case, the material was cDNA or gDNA derived from T cells, B-cell-depleted T cells, or PBMCs.

The CDR3 is 13 amino acids. V lost 3 bases and J 7 bases, leaving 10 bases between the germline ends. The germline CDR1 and CDR2 sequences are DFQATT and SNEGSKA (reference sequence). Under the authors' procedure: Reference gene primers were amplified, and this amplification served to estimate nucleated cell counts. Sequenced by immunoSEQ multiplex PCR; TCRdb stores in-frame clones only, minus some. V, J and clone size were drawn from that table, and D and trimming were deduced from the DNA. The sample includes tens of thousands of clones, approximately 78% of them seen just once. Material: peripheral blood. The J gene is TRBJ1-6, the V gene TRBV20-1, with D tentatively TRBD1 (5 bases). The TCR sequence derives from a woman of 80 years or more with acute or convalescent COVID-19. The CDR3 nucleotides are TGCAGTGCTAGTGTTCAGGGAAATTCACCCCTCCACTTT. The encoded protein is CSASVQGNSPLHF.